This T cell receptor beta chain was documented in a study of monozygotic twins with inflammatory bowel disease. No sorting of T cells preceded isolation of total RNA from whole blood. Study observations and caveats: The co-twins with IBD showed lower TCRbeta diversity (inverse Simpson) than their healthy siblings. Reduced clonotype sharing with other individuals was observed in IBD patients relative to healthy twins, especially with disease activity.

A word on this clonotype: No antigen is known for it.

From germline, CDR1 is ENHRY and CDR2 SYGVKD. The CDR3 length is 16 residues. The RNA usage for each TCR library was 3500 ng of total RNA. One entry per CDR3 protein, without DNA, is what TCRdb gives after re-calling the 5' RACE reads. The repertoire table contains under 200,000 distinct CDR3 sequences. The rearrangement joins TRBV10-3 to TRBJ2-5. The source of this sequence is a human donor with ulcerative colitis or Crohn's disease, or a healthy co-twin of an affected twin (not recorded which). Source material: blood. Here the CDR3 reads CAISESTQGDQETQYF.